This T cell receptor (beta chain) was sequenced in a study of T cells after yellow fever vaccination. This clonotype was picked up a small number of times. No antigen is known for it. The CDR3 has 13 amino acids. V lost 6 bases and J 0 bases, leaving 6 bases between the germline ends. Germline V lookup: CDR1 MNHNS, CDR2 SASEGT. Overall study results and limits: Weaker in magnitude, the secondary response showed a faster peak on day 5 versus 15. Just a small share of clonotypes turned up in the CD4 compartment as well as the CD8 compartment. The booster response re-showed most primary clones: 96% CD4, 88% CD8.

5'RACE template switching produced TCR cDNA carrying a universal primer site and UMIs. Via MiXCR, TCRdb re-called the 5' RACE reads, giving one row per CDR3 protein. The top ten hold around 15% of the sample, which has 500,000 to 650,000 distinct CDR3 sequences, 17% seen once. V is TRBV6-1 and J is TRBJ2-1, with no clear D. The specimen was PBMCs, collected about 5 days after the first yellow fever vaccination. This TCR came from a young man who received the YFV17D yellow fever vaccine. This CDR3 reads CASRQDSYNEQFF. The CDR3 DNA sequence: TGTGCCAGCAGGCAGGACTCCTACAATGAGCAGTTCTTC.